The 20 T cell receptor beta chains below come from one sample, sequenced in a study of shared clonotypes between healthy human individuals (dated by TCRdb to 2018 to 2020). CD8 naive samples were obtained by positive selection for CCR7 among CD45RO-negative cells, yielding a CD45RA+CCR7+ population from which TemRA cells were excluded. Library construction relied on the immunoSEQ multiplex PCR assay. As stored in TCRdb, this immuneACCESS dataset retains in-frame rearrangements with V and J assigned. A fraction of the clones does not appear; measured against another copy, unresolved V genes explain less than half of the discrepancy, and the remainder lacks a known reason. The sample table records 1.5 million to 2.5 million clones; about 95% of these occur just once. Clones ranked in the top ten supply 1.2% of the sample. The specimen sequenced was naive CD8+ T cells sorted from blood. The cell subset or site label here, explained by the study, means: CD45RA+CCR7+. These TCRs come from a man aged 18 to 30 in good health.

This chain uses TRBV5-6 with TRBJ1-6; 7 bases match TRBD1. The CDR3 spans 14 residues. Trimming removed 4 bases from V and 5 bases from J; junction bases left unmatched: 3. Per the germline V gene, CDR1 is SGHDT and CDR2 is YYEEEE. CDR3 in amino acids: CASSGGTDNSPLHF. The CDR3 nucleotides are TGTGCCAGCAGCGGCGGGACAGATAATTCACCCCTCCACTTT.

The chain combines TRBV6-1 with TRBJ2-7; D not certain. Trimming pared 1 base from V and 3 bases from J, leaving 13 bases between. Germline V gene lookup returns CDR1 MNHNS and CDR2 SASEGT. The CDR3 length is 15 residues. The CDR3 DNA follows: TGTGCCAGCAGTGAAGGGGCGGCTTACTACTACGAGCAGTACTTC. Its protein is CASSEGAAYYYEQYF.

The V call is TRBV29-1, the J call TRBJ2-1; 7 nucleotides agree with TRBD1. Trimming cost V 7 bases and J 1 base; bases outside gene matches: 7. The CDR3 contains 14 residues. Germline V gene lookup returns CDR1 SQVTM and CDR2 ANQGSEA. CDR3 region: CSATDRVSYNEQFF. The CDR3 DNA sequence: TGCAGCGCCACTGACAGGGTTTCCTACAATGAGCAGTTCTTC.

The genes are TRBV7-9 and TRBJ1-4; 8 nucleotides line up with TRBD1. The length of the CDR3 is 16 residues. Trimming cost V 1 base and J 6 bases; bases outside gene matches: 7. Germline assignment: CDR1 SEHNR and CDR2 FQNEAQ (reference sequence). CDR3 sequence: CASSLDRRGRDEKLFF. CDR3 in DNA: TGTGCCAGCAGCTTAGATCGCAGGGGGCGAGATGAAAAACTGTTTTTT.

The chain recombines TRBV7-9 with TRBJ1-1; D possibly corresponds to TRBD1 (6 bases). Germline CDR1 is SEHNR and CDR2 is FQNEAQ (reference sequence). V was shortened by 3 bases and J by 5 bases, with 13 bases between the two germline ends. This CDR3 region has 14 residues. The CDR3 sequence: CASSFTGSGTEAFF. CDR3 in DNA: TGTGCCAGCAGCTTTACAGGGAGCGGTACTGAAGCTTTCTTT. Looking up the rest from reference TRBV7-9 and TRBJ1-1 gives the full variable domain: DTGVSQNPRHKITKRGQNVTFRCDPISEHNRLYWYRQTLGQGPEFLTYFQNEAQLEKSRLLSDRFSAERPKGSFSTLEIQRTEQGDSAMYLCASSFTGSGTEAFFGQGTRLTVV.

For this clone: Other DNA sequences within the sample encode an identical CDR3. This rearrangement joins TRBV9 to TRBJ2-7, with a tentative D call TRBD2 (6 bases). CDR3 length: 14 residues. Between the trimmed V and J ends, which lost 0 bases and 3 bases, there was a span of 10 bases. The germline CDR1 and CDR2 sequences are SGDLS and YYNGEE. CDR3 DNA: TGTGCCAGCAGCGTAGGTGCCGGGAGCTACGAGCAGTACTTC. Amino acids: CASSVGAGSYEQYF.

Points on this clone: Other nucleotide sequences in the sample specify the same CDR3. V is TRBV11-2 and J is TRBJ2-1, with D maybe TRBD1 (5 bases). Looked up from germline, CDR1 is SGHAT and CDR2 is FQNNGV. V gave up 5 bases and J gave up 1 base, with 9 bases separating them. This CDR3 comprises 14 residues. CDR3 nucleotide sequence: TGTGCCAGCAGCCCCACAGGTTCCTACAATGAGCAGTTCTTC. Amino acid sequence: CASSPTGSYNEQFF. Supplemented by reference TRBV11-2 and TRBJ2-1, the full variable domain reads EAGVAQSPRYKIIEKRQSVAFWCNPISGHATLYWYQQILGQGPKLLIQFQNNGVVDDSQLPKDRFSAERLKGVDSTLKIQPAKLEDSAVYLCASSPTGSYNEQFFGPGTRLTVL.

The rearrangement joins TRBV5-1 to TRBJ1-6, with TRBD1 matching over 10 bases. V trimming: 4 bases; J trimming: 4 bases; junction bases outside the gene matches: 5. The V gene's germline CDR1 is SGHRS and CDR2 YFSETQ. The CDR3 contains 16 residues. This chain's CDR3 is CASSDRTGGYNSPLHF. For the CDR3, the DNA is TGCGCCAGCAGCGACCGGACAGGGGGTTATAATTCACCCCTCCACTTT.

V usage is TRBV27 and J usage is TRBJ2-7, with TRBD2 matching over 9 bases. This CDR3 comprises 18 residues. V trimming: 6 bases; J trimming: 0 bases; junction bases outside the gene matches: 15. Germline V gene lookup returns CDR1 MNHEY and CDR2 SMNVEV (reference sequence). The CDR3 sequence: CASSPTGVAGVPSYEQYF. CDR3 DNA sequence: TGTGCCAGCAGCCCCACCGGGGTAGCGGGGGTGCCCTCCTACGAGCAGTACTTC.

The CDR3 DNA sequence: TGTGCCAGCAGTGAAGGGACCCTCGTGGAGACCCAGTACTTC. Amino acids: CASSEGTLVETQYF. This chain connects TRBV6-1 to TRBJ2-5; D is unclear. The CDR3 covers 14 residues. The V end was cut by 1 base, the J end by 5 bases, with 11 bases between. Germline V lookup: CDR1 MNHNS, CDR2 SASEGT.

In the case of this clone: Other DNA sequences in the same sample also yield this CDR3. The CDR3 region has the DNA TGCGCCAGCCGGGCCGGGGAGCTGTTTTTT. Amino acid sequence: CASRAGELFF. This chain uses TRBV10-2 with TRBJ2-2; no firm D call. There are 10 residues in the CDR3. V was trimmed by 8 bases and J by 6 bases, leaving 4 bases between them. Germline V CDR1 and CDR2: WSHSY, SAAADI.

J is TRBJ2-2 and V is TRBV6-6; D ambiguous. The CDR3 loop spans 15 amino acids. The V end lost 4 bases, the J end lost 2 bases, and 11 bases lay between the germline ends. Germline CDR1 and CDR2: MNHNY and SVGAGI (reference sequence). CDR3 coding DNA: TGTGCCAGCAGTTTGGAACAGACCAACACCGGGGAGCTGTTTTTT. It specifies CASSLEQTNTGELFF.

This chain links TRBV5-6 with TRBJ2-7; D gene uncertain. CDR1 and CDR2 from the germline V gene are SGHDT and YYEEEE. The germline V and J ends were trimmed by 0 bases and 0 bases, with 7 bases remaining between them. The CDR3 runs to 14 residues. CDR3 amino acids: CASSLGFSSYEQYF. The CDR3 DNA reads as TGTGCCAGCAGCTTGGGGTTCAGCTCCTACGAGCAGTACTTC.

The V gene is TRBV13, the J gene TRBJ2-7, with D possibly matching TRBD2 (8 bases). Trimming pared 0 bases from V and 7 bases from J, leaving 19 bases between. The CDR3 contains 16 residues. Germline CDR1 is PRHDT and CDR2 is FYEKMQ (reference sequence). The DNA for the CDR3 is TGTGCCAGCAGCTTAGGCGGGAGGGGGCGCCTATTGGAGCAGTACTTC. Amino acids: CASSLGGRGRLLEQYF.

The chain is built from TRBV29-1 and TRBJ1-2, with D maybe TRBD1 (6 bases). V lost 0 bases, J lost 0 bases, and 17 bases lay in between. Germline CDR1 is SQVTM and CDR2 is ANQGSEA. The CDR3 consists of 17 residues. The CDR3 protein is CSVEDRFEQGSNYGYTF. CDR3 in DNA: TGCAGCGTTGAAGATCGCTTCGAACAGGGCTCTAACTATGGCTACACCTTC.

The V gene is TRBV11-2, the J gene TRBJ2-2, with 10 bases matching TRBD2. The CDR3 loop spans 16 amino acids. Germline loops: CDR1 SGHAT, CDR2 FQNNGV. Trimming at V came to 5 bases and at J to 5 bases, leaving 8 bases not matched to a gene. CDR3 residues: CASSQTSGGATGELFF. The DNA of the CDR3 is TGTGCCAGCAGCCAGACCAGCGGGGGGGCTACCGGGGAGCTGTTTTTT.

This chain joins TRBV7-9 and TRBJ2-7, with D hard to call. V was shortened by 4 bases and J by 1 base, with 11 bases between the two germline ends. Germline V gene sequence: CDR1 SEHNR, CDR2 FQNEAQ (reference sequence). The CDR3 runs 14 residues. CDR3 sequence: CASSSDFRSYEQYF. DNA for the CDR3: TGTGCCAGCAGCTCGGATTTCAGGTCCTACGAGCAGTACTTC.

About this clone itself: This same CDR3 is encoded by further DNA sequences in the sample. This chain connects TRBV28 to TRBJ2-5; TRBD2 might be the D (5 bases). The CDR3 consists of 14 residues. CDR1 and CDR2 (germline): MDHEN, SYDVKM. Trimming removed 6 bases from V and 1 base from J, with 12 bases in between. DNA of the CDR3: TGTGCCAGCAGCCTGGTCGGAGGCCAAGAGACCCAGTACTTC. Translating it yields CASSLVGGQETQYF.

This clone was detected a few times. This chain uses TRBV27 with TRBJ1-5; D not resolved. Germline CDR1 MNHEY, CDR2 SMNVEV (reference sequence). The CDR3 is made up of 12 amino acids. Trimming took off 8 bases at V and 6 bases at J, with 11 bases between the two ends. Here the CDR3 DNA reads TGTGCCAGCGGGGTGTTTCGTCAGCCCCAGCATTTT. Translated: CASGVFRQPQHF.

Here the CDR3 DNA reads TGCGCCAGCAGCCAGCGGGAGGCAGGGGCCCGGGAGCTGTTTTTT. This sequence encodes CASSQREAGARELFF. The rearrangement links TRBV4-1 to TRBJ2-2; 8 nucleotides align to TRBD2. This CDR3 comprises 15 residues. The V and J ends lost 3 bases and 9 bases, in that order; junction bases with no gene match: 9. The germline gives CDR1 MGHRA, CDR2 YSYEKL.